The next 20 T cell receptor beta chains were all read from a single sample in a study of PD-1 blockade in classical Hodgkin lymphoma. After autologous stem cell transplantation all patients relapsed, and prior brentuximab vedotin exposure differed between cohorts. Sequencing used immunoSEQ multiplex PCR; TCRdb keeps in-frame clones, though not all of them. The repertoire holds about 97,000 clones, with roughly 91% as singletons. The sample here was peripheral blood mononuclear cells (PBMCs), taken before the second cycle of nivolumab. The receptors here all came from a human donor with classical Hodgkin lymphoma.

V gene TRBV7-2 combines with J gene TRBJ2-2, with TRBD1 matching 9 bases. The CDR3 runs to 16 residues. With V trimmed by 1 base and J by 4 bases, 4 bases remained unmatched. Germline V lookup: CDR1 SGHTA, CDR2 FQGNSA. The DNA of the CDR3 is TGTGCCAGCAGCTTAGATGAGACAGGGGGCACCGGGGAGCTGTTTTTT. Its translation: CASSLDETGGTGELFF.

This clone was detected a few times. J is TRBJ1-3 and V is TRBV11-2; no clear D gene. This CDR3 comprises 14 residues. Germline assignment: CDR1 SGHAT and CDR2 FQNNGV. Trimming cost V 6 bases and J 0 bases, with 9 bases left between them. CDR3 residues: CASRKAFSGNTIYF. CDR3 coding DNA: TGTGCCAGCAGGAAAGCTTTCTCTGGAAACACCATATATTTT.

The chain joins TRBV6-1 to TRBJ2-5; the D gene is possibly TRBD2 (5 bases). The CDR3 is made up of 18 amino acids. The germline V and J ends were trimmed by 4 bases and 1 base, with 22 bases remaining between them. Germline CDR1 reads MNHNS; CDR2 reads SASEGT. The CDR3 DNA sequence: TGTGCCAGCAGTGGCCGACTAACCCCGCAGCAAACCCAAGAGACCCAGTACTTC. It yields the protein CASSGRLTPQQTQETQYF.

The rearrangement uses TRBV9 and TRBJ2-3; 10 bases agree with TRBD2. With V trimmed by 1 base and J by 4 bases, 3 bases remained unmatched. CDR1 and CDR2 from the germline V gene are SGDLS and YYNGEE. The CDR3 has 15 amino acids. The CDR3 DNA sequence: TGTGCCAGCAGCGTAATAGCGGGGGGACCAGATACGCAGTATTTT. Translating gives CASSVIAGGPDTQYF.

The chain couples TRBV30 to TRBJ2-3, with D unclear. Trimming pared 2 bases from V and 0 bases from J, leaving 9 bases between. The germline V gene has CDR1 GTSNPN and CDR2 SVGIG (reference sequence). The CDR3 loop spans 14 amino acids. CDR3 sequence: CAWSPLASTDTQYF. In nucleotides, the CDR3 is TGTGCCTGGAGTCCCCTGGCAAGCACAGATACGCAGTATTTT. The whole variable domain, filled in from reference TRBV30 and TRBJ2-3, reads SQTIHQWPATLVQPVGSPLSLECTVEGTSNPNLYWYRQAAGRGLQLLFYSVGIGQISSEVPQNLSASRPQDRQFILSSKKLLLSDSGFYLCAWSPLASTDTQYFGPGTRLTVL.

This chain links TRBV7-2 with TRBJ1-5; D gene uncertain. In germline, CDR1 is SGHTA, CDR2 FQGNSA. V was shortened by 5 bases and J by 7 bases, with 12 bases between the two germline ends. This CDR3 is 13 amino acids long. The CDR3 region is CASSPHGLQPQHF. The CDR3 DNA follows: TGTGCCAGCAGCCCACATGGGTTGCAGCCCCAGCATTTT. The complete variable domain, with remaining parts taken from reference TRBV7-2 and TRBJ1-5, reads GAGVSQSPSNKVTEKGKDVELRCDPISGHTALYWYRQSLGQGLEFLIYFQGNSAPDKSGLPSDRFSAERTGGSVSTLTIQRTQQEDSAVYLCASSPHGLQPQHFGDGTRLSIL.

The chain joins TRBV5-4 to TRBJ2-3; D gene ambiguous. V was pared by 0 bases and J by 6 bases, with 5 bases between. The CDR3 contains 12 residues. CDR1 SGHNT and CDR2 YYREEE come from the germline V gene (reference sequence). CDR3 sequence: CASSLAVDTQYF. As DNA, the CDR3 is TGTGCCAGCAGCTTGGCGGTGGATACGCAGTATTTT. Supplemented by reference TRBV5-4 and TRBJ2-3, the full variable domain reads ETGVTQSPTHLIKTRGQQVTLRCSSQSGHNTVSWYQQALGQGPQFIFQYYREEENGRGNFPPRFSGLQFPNYSSELNVNALELDDSALYLCASSLAVDTQYFGPGTRLTVL.

The chain recombines TRBV11-2 with TRBJ2-3; D is possibly TRBD2 (7 bases). V was cut by 5 bases and J by 0 bases, with 15 bases left in between. CDR1 is SGHAT, CDR2 FQNNGV, per germline. The CDR3 is made up of 16 amino acids. Here the CDR3 DNA reads TGTGCCAGCAGCCCTGGGGGGGGCACTAGCACAGATACGCAGTATTTT. This codes for CASSPGGGTSTDTQYF.

This clone was seen just once. The gene calls are TRBV6-5 and TRBJ2-1; 10 nucleotides align to TRBD1. Germline CDR1 is MNHEY and CDR2 is SVGAGI. The V gene end was trimmed by 4 bases and the J gene end by 9 bases; junction bases not matched to a gene: 12. The CDR3 has 16 amino acids. The CDR3 loop reads CASSSYGTGERFEQFF. CDR3 bases: TGTGCCAGCAGTTCCTATGGGACAGGGGAGAGGTTTGAGCAGTTCTTC.

V and J are TRBV9 and TRBJ2-1; 9 bases agree with TRBD2. CDR1 and CDR2 from the germline V gene are SGDLS and YYNGEE. J lost 7 bases, V lost 4 bases, and 12 bases had no gene match. CDR3 length: 16 amino acids. CDR3 sequence reads: CASSPYQSGGLNEQFF. The CDR3 bases are TGTGCCAGCAGCCCCTACCAAAGCGGGGGGCTGAATGAGCAGTTCTTC.

The chain combines TRBV6-6 with TRBJ1-5; possible D gene TRBD1, 5 bases. V gave up 7 bases and J gave up 9 bases, with 13 bases separating them. The CDR3 loop spans 12 amino acids. Germline CDR1 reads MNHNY; CDR2 reads SVGAGI (reference sequence). CDR3 residues: CASTTQGWPQHF. CDR3 nucleotide sequence: TGTGCCAGCACCACCCAGGGATGGCCCCAGCATTTT.

The chain is built from TRBV7-7 and TRBJ1-1; D unresolved. CDR3 size: 13 residues. V lost 3 bases and J 0 bases, leaving 5 bases between the germline ends. Germline CDR1 and CDR2: SSHAT and FNYEAQ (reference sequence). CDR3 DNA: TGTGCCAGCAGCTTGGAGGTGAACACTGAAGCTTTCTTT. Translation gives CASSLEVNTEAFF.

The J gene is TRBJ2-7, the V gene TRBV5-6; 8 nucleotides agree with TRBD1. The CDR3 consists of 17 residues. In germline, CDR1 is SGHDT, CDR2 YYEEEE. The V gene end was trimmed by 4 bases and the J gene end by 3 bases; junction bases not matched to a gene: 15. This chain's CDR3 is CASSTYRTGIQFYEQYF. The CDR3 nucleotides are TGTGCCAGCAGCACCTACAGGACAGGGATCCAATTCTACGAGCAGTACTTC.

The V and J genes are TRBV6-6 and TRBJ1-1; no definite D call. This CDR3 is built from 15 residues. CDR1 is MNHNY and CDR2 is SVGAGI in the germline V gene (reference sequence). The ends were cut back, 2 bases at V and 6 bases at J, with 16 bases in the middle. Here the CDR3 DNA reads TGTGCCAGCAGTTACGTAGTTCTAGGTCATGCTGAAGCTTTCTTT. Amino acid sequence: CASSYVVLGHAEAFF.

The chain couples TRBV11-3 to TRBJ2-1; the D is unclear. The V and J ends lost 5 bases and 5 bases respectively, with 10 bases between them. Per the germline V gene, CDR1 is SGHNT and CDR2 is YENEEA. This CDR3 has 13 amino acids. The CDR3 loop reads CASSTLVDNEQFF. In nucleotides, the CDR3 is TGTGCCAGCAGCACGTTGGTCGACAATGAGCAGTTCTTC.

V usage is TRBV7-2 and J usage is TRBJ1-1; D not resolved. Between the trimmed V and J ends, which lost 10 bases and 3 bases, there was a span of 15 bases. The CDR3 is 13 residues long. Germline CDR1 SGHTA, CDR2 FQGNSA. This CDR3 reads CATPKGADTEAFF. The CDR3 DNA reads TGTGCCACCCCCAAGGGCGCCGACACTGAAGCTTTCTTT. Full variable domain (remainder filled in from reference TRBV7-2 and TRBJ1-1): GAGVSQSPSNKVTEKGKDVELRCDPISGHTALYWYRQSLGQGLEFLIYFQGNSAPDKSGLPSDRFSAERTGGSVSTLTIQRTQQEDSAVYLCATPKGADTEAFFGQGTRLTVV.

The chain carries TRBV11-2 and TRBJ2-5, with a possible D match to TRBD1 (5 bases). The DNA end is a closer match to TRBJ2-7, so the J assignment may be wrong. Germline V CDR1 and CDR2: SGHAT, FQNNGV. The CDR3 sequence is 15 residues long. The CDR3 nucleotides are TGTGCCAGCAGCTTAGCCCAGGGCCCCTCCTACGAGCAGTACTTC. This translates into CASSLAQGPSYEQYF.

The V and J genes are TRBV5-1 and TRBJ2-5; D call uncertain. V dropped 7 bases and J dropped 1 base, with 17 bases sitting between them. CDR1 and CDR2 from the germline V gene are SGHRS and YFSETQ. This CDR3 contains 15 residues. The CDR3 DNA is TGCGCCAGCGCCCTATCCGGCCTTTTCCAAGAGACCCAGTACTTC. The encoded protein is CASALSGLFQETQYF.

The V and J genes are TRBV11-2 and TRBJ2-2; 8 nucleotides match TRBD2. The length of the CDR3 is 15 residues. V shed 5 bases, J shed 3 bases, and the junction held 5 bases outside the gene matches. Germline V lookup: CDR1 SGHAT, CDR2 FQNNGV. The CDR3 is CASSRLGLDTGELFF. The CDR3 DNA is TGTGCCAGCAGCCGCCTGGGACTAGACACCGGGGAGCTGTTTTTT.

The chain couples TRBV7-3 to TRBJ2-3; perhaps TRBD1 as D (5 bases). CDR3 size: 14 residues. The V end was cut by 6 bases, the J end by 2 bases, with 12 bases between. CDR1 is SGHTA, CDR2 FQGTGA, per germline. CDR3 in amino acids: CASSFGHPTDTQYF. The CDR3 DNA follows: TGTGCCAGCAGTTTCGGACACCCCACAGATACGCAGTATTTT.